A selection of T cell receptor beta chains follows, all from one sample in a study of blood T cell repertoires in COVID-19. The repertoire was sequenced with immunoSEQ multiplex PCR; TCRdb's copy has only in-frame clones and lacks some. The sample has about 310,000 clones, around 87% seen once. Sequencing was carried out using peripheral blood. The receptors were sampled from a woman aged 45 to 65 who had recovered from COVID-19. Each CDR3 is given with its conserved first and last residue. The D gene is left open where the match is weak. Expanded clones are given a class, and other clones once, few, many or no size at all.

clone_size	j_call	d_call	v_call	cdr3_aa	cdr3_nt
.	TRBJ1-1	TRBD1	TRBV10-3	CAIRDRGFAEAFF	TGTGCCATCAGGGACAGGGGTTTCGCTGAAGCTTTCTTT
.	TRBJ1-2	.	TRBV25-1	CASSLAGTEAGYGYTF	TGTGCCAGCAGCCTGGCGGGGACGGAGGCCGGTTATGGCTACACCTTC
.	TRBJ2-5	TRBD1	TRBV5-1	CASSPGQGLQETQYF	TGCGCCAGCAGTCCTGGACAGGGCTTACAAGAGACCCAGTACTTC
once	TRBJ2-1	TRBD1	TRBV7-9	CASSPQGQGNNEQFF	TGTGCCAGCAGCCCCCAGGGACAGGGGAACAATGAGCAGTTCTTC
.	TRBJ1-1	.	TRBV6-5	CASTEGRVAFF	TGTGCCAGCACCGAGGGGAGGGTGGCTTTCTTT
.	TRBJ1-1	.	TRBV5-6	CASISTGWHTEAFF	TGTGCCAGCATCTCGACCGGGTGGCACACTGAAGCTTTCTTT
.	TRBJ2-1	TRBD2	TRBV5-4	CASSLEALAGGPKGEQFF	TGTGCCAGCAGCTTGGAGGCTCTAGCGGGGGGTCCCAAGGGTGAGCAGTTCTTC
.	TRBJ2-3	.	TRBV15	CATSRGPGGTDTQYF	TGTGCCACCAGCAGAGGACCAGGGGGGACAGATACGCAGTATTTT
.	TRBJ1-5	.	TRBV10-2	CASSDIGGYQPQHF	TGCGCCAGCAGTGATATTGGGGGGTATCAGCCCCAGCATTTT
.	TRBJ2-5	.	TRBV9	CASTRAAGLSRETQYF	TGTGCCAGCACTAGGGCGGCGGGACTCTCTCGAGAGACCCAGTACTTC
.	TRBJ1-5	.	TRBV12-3/TRBV12-4	CASRLTGNQPQHF	TGTGCCAGCCGATTAACGGGCAATCAGCCCCAGCATTTT
.	TRBJ2-1	.	TRBV5-4	CASSLLGGEQFF	TGTGCCAGCAGCTTACTAGGTGGTGAGCAGTTCTTC
few	TRBJ1-4	.	TRBV7-2	CASSLQAGVEKLFF	TGTGCCAGCAGTTTGCAAGCAGGGGTCGAAAAACTGTTTTTT
.	TRBJ2-5	TRBD1	TRBV11-2	CASSPRANLGQGAETQYF	TGTGCCAGCAGCCCGCGCGCAAACCTGGGACAGGGGGCTGAGACCCAGTACTTC
.	TRBJ2-1	TRBD1	TRBV24-1	CATSDFIRQGYNEQFF	TGTGCCACCAGTGATTTTATCAGACAGGGATACAATGAGCAGTTCTTC
.	TRBJ2-5	TRBD2	TRBV10-3	CAIRDELAWETQYF	TGTGCCATACGAGATGAACTAGCGTGGGAGACCCAGTACTTC
.	TRBJ2-6	.	TRBV19	CASSIMRGWISGANVLTF	TGTGCCAGTAGTATCATGAGAGGTTGGATCTCTGGGGCCAACGTCCTGACTTTC
.	TRBJ1-6	TRBD1	TRBV2	CASKETGESALHF	TGTGCCAGCAAGGAGACAGGGGAATCCGCCCTCCACTTT
.	TRBJ2-1	TRBD2	TRBV29-1	CSVEGLAGDNEQFF	TGCAGCGTTGAAGGGCTAGCGGGAGACAATGAGCAGTTCTTC
.	TRBJ1-6	.	TRBV25-1	CASSESFQNSPLHF	TGTGCCAGCAGTGAATCGTTTCAGAATTCACCCCTCCACTTT
once	TRBJ2-1	.	TRBV28	CASSSGLRNEQFF	TGTGCCAGCAGTTCCGGACTACGCAATGAGCAGTTCTTC
.	TRBJ1-2	TRBD1	TRBV28	CASSFPGGYGYTF	TGTGCCAGCAGTTTTCCAGGGGGCTATGGCTACACCTTC
few	TRBJ1-5	.	TRBV7-9	CASSLDGGPSGAQHF	TGTGCCAGCAGCTTAGATGGGGGACCTTCGGGAGCCCAGCATTTT
.	TRBJ2-1	TRBD1	TRBV19	CASSSAGGTYNEQFF	TGTGCCAGTAGTAGTGCAGGGGGTACCTACAATGAGCAGTTCTTC
.	TRBJ1-5	TRBD1	TRBV30	CAWSVRDRTHQPQHF	TGTGCCTGGAGTGTCCGGGACAGAACACATCAGCCCCAGCATTTT
.	TRBJ1-1	.	TRBV7-2	CASSLASVNTEAFF	TGTGCCAGCAGCTTAGCCAGCGTGAACACTGAAGCTTTCTTT
.	TRBJ2-1	.	TRBV2	CASGLETTSYNEQFF	TGTGCCAGCGGTTTGGAAACGACTTCCTACAATGAGCAGTTCTTC
.	TRBJ2-7	.	TRBV9	CASSVASGYYEQYF	TGTGCCAGCAGCGTAGCTTCAGGCTACTACGAGCAGTACTTC
.	TRBJ2-2	.	TRBV12-2	CASREGTGTGIGELFF	TGTGCAAGTCGCGAAGGGACAGGCACTGGAATCGGGGAGCTGTTTTTT
.	TRBJ1-5	.	TRBV15	CATSRDYNQPQHF	TGTGCCACCAGCAGGGACTACAATCAGCCCCAGCATTTT
.	TRBJ1-1	.	TRBV19	CASSITENTEAFF	TGTGCCAGTAGTATCACAGAAAACACTGAAGCTTTCTTT
.	TRBJ2-2	.	TRBV9	CASSTTTDPTGELFF	TGTGCCAGCAGCACGACGACAGATCCCACCGGGGAGCTGTTTTTT
.	TRBJ2-3	TRBD1	TRBV10-3	CAISRDRGADTQYF	TGTGCCATCAGCCGGGACAGGGGGGCAGATACGCAGTATTTT
.	TRBJ2-5	TRBD1	TRBV12-3/TRBV12-4	CASSRTGTQYF	TGTGCCAGCAGCCGGACAGGAACCCAGTACTTC
.	TRBJ2-1	TRBD2	TRBV5-1	CASQLAGVPYNEQFF	TGCGCCAGTCAACTAGCGGGAGTACCCTACAATGAGCAGTTCTTC
few	TRBJ2-1	TRBD2	TRBV7-2	CASSSGTSGRVPFF	TGTGCCAGCAGCTCAGGGACTAGCGGGAGGGTTCCGTTCTTC
once	TRBJ2-7	.	TRBV29-1	CSVSRQDGYEQYF	TGCAGCGTTTCCCGACAGGACGGGTACGAGCAGTACTTC
.	TRBJ2-2	TRBD1	TRBV5-1	CASSPGTGGRAGELFF	TGCGCCAGCAGCCCAGGGACAGGGGGGCGCGCCGGGGAGCTGTTTTTT
.	TRBJ1-6	.	TRBV7-8	CASSLNRVGSPLHF	TGTGCCAGCAGCTTAAACAGGGTGGGCTCACCCCTCCACTTT
.	TRBJ1-4	TRBD1	TRBV29-1	CSVYRGVGEKLFF	TGCAGCGTGTACAGGGGGGTGGGTGAAAAACTGTTTTTT
.	TRBJ2-7	.	TRBV19	CATRDISYEQYF	TGTGCCACCCGGGACATCTCCTACGAGCAGTACTTC
.	TRBJ1-1	.	TRBV25-1	CASSELSGTEAFF	TGTGCCAGCAGTGAATTATCGGGGACTGAAGCTTTCTTT
.	TRBJ2-2	.	TRBV7-9	CASSFRQTNTGELFF	TGTGCCAGCAGCTTCCGACAGACGAACACCGGGGAGCTGTTTTTT
.	TRBJ2-7	TRBD2	TRBV7-2	CASSFRLADNEQYF	TGTGCCAGCAGCTTCCGACTAGCTGATAACGAGCAGTACTTC
.	TRBJ1-1	TRBD1	TRBV10-3	CAISKDSGTGSGEAFF	TGTGCCATCAGTAAAGACTCCGGGACAGGCTCCGGTGAAGCTTTCTTT
.	TRBJ2-5	.	TRBV19	CASSSRAQETQYF	TGTGCCAGTAGTAGCAGGGCCCAAGAGACCCAGTACTTC
.	TRBJ2-3	.	TRBV2	CASSWGLGDTQYF	TGTGCCAGCAGTTGGGGGCTGGGAGATACGCAGTATTTT
.	TRBJ1-1	TRBD1	TRBV5-1	CASSQGQGAFTEAFF	TGCGCCAGCAGCCAAGGACAGGGGGCTTTCACTGAAGCTTTCTTT
.	TRBJ2-7	TRBD1	TRBV5-1	CASSPDRAYEQYF	TGCGCCAGCAGCCCGGACAGGGCTTACGAGCAGTACTTC
.	TRBJ1-1	.	TRBV9	CASSDSPLSEAFF	TGTGCCAGCAGCGATAGCCCACTCTCTGAAGCTTTCTTT
.	TRBJ2-1	TRBD2	TRBV11-3	CASSQGLATYNEQFF	TGTGCCAGCAGCCAAGGACTAGCCACCTACAATGAGCAGTTCTTC
.	TRBJ1-2	.	TRBV7-2	CASSFISSGYGYTF	TGTGCCAGCAGCTTCATTAGCAGCGGCTATGGCTACACCTTC
once	TRBJ1-5	.	TRBV19	CASRIPGPGGRQPQHF	TGTGCCAGTAGAATCCCGGGCCCGGGGGGCCGTCAGCCCCAGCATTTT